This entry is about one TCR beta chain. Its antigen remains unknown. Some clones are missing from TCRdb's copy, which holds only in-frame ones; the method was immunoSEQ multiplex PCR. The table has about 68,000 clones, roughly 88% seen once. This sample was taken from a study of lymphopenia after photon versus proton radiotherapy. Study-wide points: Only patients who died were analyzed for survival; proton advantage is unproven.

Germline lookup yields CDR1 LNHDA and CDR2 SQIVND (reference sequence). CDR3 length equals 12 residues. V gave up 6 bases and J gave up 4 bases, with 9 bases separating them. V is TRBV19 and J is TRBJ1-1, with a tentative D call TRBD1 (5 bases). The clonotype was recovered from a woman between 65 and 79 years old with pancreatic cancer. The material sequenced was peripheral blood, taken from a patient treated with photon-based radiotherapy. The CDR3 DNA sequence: TGTGCCAGTAGGGGGCTCGGCACTGAAGCTTTCTTT. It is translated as CASRGLGTEAFF.